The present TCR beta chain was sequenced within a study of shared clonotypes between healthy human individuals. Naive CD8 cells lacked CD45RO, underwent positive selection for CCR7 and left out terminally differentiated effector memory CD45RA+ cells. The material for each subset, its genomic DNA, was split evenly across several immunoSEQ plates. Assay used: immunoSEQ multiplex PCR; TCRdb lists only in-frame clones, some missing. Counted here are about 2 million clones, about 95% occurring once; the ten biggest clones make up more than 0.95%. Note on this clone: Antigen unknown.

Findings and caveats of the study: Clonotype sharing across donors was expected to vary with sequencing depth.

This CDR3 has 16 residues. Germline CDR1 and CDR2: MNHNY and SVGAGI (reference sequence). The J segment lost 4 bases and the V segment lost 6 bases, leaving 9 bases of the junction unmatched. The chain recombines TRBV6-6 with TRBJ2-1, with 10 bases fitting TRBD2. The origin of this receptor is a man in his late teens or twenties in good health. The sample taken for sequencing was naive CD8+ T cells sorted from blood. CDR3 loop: CASRNSLAGEYNEQFF. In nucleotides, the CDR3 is TGTGCCAGCAGAAACAGCCTAGCGGGAGAGTACAATGAGCAGTTCTTC.